This T cell receptor beta chain was documented in a study of blood T cell repertoires in COVID-19. Study context: COVID-19 samples, acute and convalescent, were from the United States, Italy and Spain. Sample material is recorded as cDNA or gDNA derived from T cells, B-cell-depleted T cells, or PBMCs.

In the original processing: Amplification of reference gene primers provided the estimated nucleated cell counts. Measured with immunoSEQ multiplex PCR; TCRdb has only the in-frame clones, and not every one. V and J calls and clone size follow that table, whereas D and trimming were derived from the DNA. The repertoire consists of roughly 140,000 clones, with about 83% occurring once and the leading ten covering 4% to 4.5%. V lost 5 bases and J lost 3, with 16 bases in between. Germline V gene sequence: CDR1 LNHDA, CDR2 SQIVND (reference sequence). The CDR3 loop spans 15 amino acids. This TCR was sampled from a woman in her forties with acute or convalescent COVID-19. The chain employs TRBV19 and TRBJ1-2, with a tentative D call TRBD1 (5 bases). Sequencing input: peripheral blood. CDR3 in DNA: TGTGCCAGTAGTGCACGACAGACAATATACTATGGCTACACCTTC. Protein: CASSARQTIYYGYTF.